A selection of T cell receptor beta chains follows, all from one sample in a study of blood T cell repertoires in COVID-19. Using immunoSEQ multiplex PCR, the repertoire was profiled, and TCRdb retains in-frame clones only, with some absent. The table has about 80,000 clones, over 75% seen once. The specimen sequenced was peripheral blood. Receptor source: a man in his forties or fifties with COVID-19, enrolled during active disease. Each CDR3 is given with its conserved first and last residue. A D gene is named only where the DNA matches it firmly. Clone size is not always given. Where it is, it says once, few, many or a class for expanded clones.

V	D	length	size	J	DNA	CDR3
TRBV7-9	-	14	-	TRBJ1-1	TGTGCCAGCAGCTTAAGTAGGCGGGACACTGAAGCTTTCTTT	CASSLSRRDTEAFF
TRBV29-1	TRBD2	15	-	TRBJ2-1	TGCAGCGTGAGCATGGTGACTAGCGGGAACAATGAGCAGTTCTTC	CSVSMVTSGNNEQFF
TRBV20-1	-	11	-	TRBJ2-1	TGCAGTGCTAGTCTCCTCAATGAGCAGTTCTTC	CSASLLNEQFF
TRBV19	-	16	-	TRBJ1-1	TGTGCCAGTAGTATTGGCTTTCAATGGCAGGGGTCTGAAGCTTTCTTT	CASSIGFQWQGSEAFF
TRBV7-8	-	14	-	TRBJ1-2	TGTGCCAGCAGCTTAGACCAAGTCGGGTATGGCTACACCTTC	CASSLDQVGYGYTF
TRBV28	TRBD1	19	-	TRBJ1-6	TGTGCCAGCACCCCATCGACAGGGTTCGGATCCTTATATAATTCACCCCTCCACTTT	CASTPSTGFGSLYNSPLHF
TRBV29-1	TRBD1	14	few	TRBJ1-2	TGCAGCGTAGACGGGACAGCAGCTAACTATGGCTACACCTTC	CSVDGTAANYGYTF
TRBV24-1	-	17	once	TRBJ1-5	TGTGCCACCAGTGATTTGTCGCGACAGTTTAGCAATCAGCCCCAGCATTTT	CATSDLSRQFSNQPQHF
TRBV6-6	TRBD2	14	-	TRBJ2-7	TGTGCCAGCAGTCCTAGCGGCTCCTCCTACGAGCAGTACTTC	CASSPSGSSYEQYF
TRBV19	TRBD2	13	-	TRBJ2-1	TGTGCCAGTGGACTAGCGGGAGGATTTGAGCAGTTCTTC	CASGLAGGFEQFF
TRBV18	-	16	-	TRBJ2-2	TGTGCCAGCTCGTTACAAATTGGCAGGAACACCGGGGAGCTGTTTTTT	CASSLQIGRNTGELFF